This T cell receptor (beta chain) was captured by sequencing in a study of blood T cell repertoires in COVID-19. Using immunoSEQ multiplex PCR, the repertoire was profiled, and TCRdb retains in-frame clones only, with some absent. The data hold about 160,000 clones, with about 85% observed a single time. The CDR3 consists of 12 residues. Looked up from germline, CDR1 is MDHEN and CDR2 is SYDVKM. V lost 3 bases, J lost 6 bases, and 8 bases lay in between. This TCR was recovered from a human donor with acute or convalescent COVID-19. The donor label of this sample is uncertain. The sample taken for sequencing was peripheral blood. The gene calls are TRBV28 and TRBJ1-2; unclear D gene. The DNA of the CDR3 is TGTGCCAGCAGTTTCACTTACGATGGCTACACCTTC. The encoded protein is CASSFTYDGYTF.